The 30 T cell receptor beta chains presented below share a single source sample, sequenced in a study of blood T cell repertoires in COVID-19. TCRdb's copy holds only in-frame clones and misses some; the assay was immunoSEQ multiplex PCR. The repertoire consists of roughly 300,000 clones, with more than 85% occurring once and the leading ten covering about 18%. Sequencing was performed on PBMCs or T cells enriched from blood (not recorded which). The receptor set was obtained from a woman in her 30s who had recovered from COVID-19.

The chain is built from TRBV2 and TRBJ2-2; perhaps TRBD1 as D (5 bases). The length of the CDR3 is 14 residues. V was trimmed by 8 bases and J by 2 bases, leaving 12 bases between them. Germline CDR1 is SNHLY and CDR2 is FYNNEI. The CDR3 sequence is CASRTQRNTGELFF. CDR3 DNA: TGTGCCAGCCGGACACAAAGAAACACCGGGGAGCTGTTTTTT. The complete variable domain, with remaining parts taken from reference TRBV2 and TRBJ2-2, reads EPEVTQTPSHQVTQMGQEVILRCVPISNHLYFYWYRQILGQKVEFLVSFYNNEISEKSEIFDDQFSVERPDGSNFTLKIRSTKLEDSAMYFCASRTQRNTGELFFGEGSRLTVL.

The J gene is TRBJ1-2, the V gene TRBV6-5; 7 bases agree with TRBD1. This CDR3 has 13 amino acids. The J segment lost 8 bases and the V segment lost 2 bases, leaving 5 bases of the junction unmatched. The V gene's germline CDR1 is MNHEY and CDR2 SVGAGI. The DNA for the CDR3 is TGTGCCAGCAGTTACGGGGGGACAGACGGCTACACCTTC. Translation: CASSYGGTDGYTF.

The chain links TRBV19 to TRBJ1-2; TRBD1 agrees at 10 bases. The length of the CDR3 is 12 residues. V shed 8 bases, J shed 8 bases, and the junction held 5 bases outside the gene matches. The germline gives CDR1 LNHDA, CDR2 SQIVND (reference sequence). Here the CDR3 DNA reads TGTGCCAGTGGGACAGGGGAGAGCGGCTACACCTTC. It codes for CASGTGESGYTF.

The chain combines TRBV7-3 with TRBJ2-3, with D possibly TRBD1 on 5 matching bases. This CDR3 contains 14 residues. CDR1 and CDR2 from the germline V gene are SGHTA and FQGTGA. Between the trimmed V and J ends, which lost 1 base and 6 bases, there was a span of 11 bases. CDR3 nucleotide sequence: TGTGCCAGCAGCTTAAATGGCAGGGCGGATACGCAGTATTTT. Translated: CASSLNGRADTQYF. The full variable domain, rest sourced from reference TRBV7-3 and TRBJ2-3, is GAGVSQTPSNKVTEKGKYVELRCDPISGHTALYWYRQSLGQGPEFLIYFQGTGAADDSGLPNDRFFAVRPEGSVSTLKIQRTERGDSAVYLCASSLNGRADTQYFGPGTRLTVL.

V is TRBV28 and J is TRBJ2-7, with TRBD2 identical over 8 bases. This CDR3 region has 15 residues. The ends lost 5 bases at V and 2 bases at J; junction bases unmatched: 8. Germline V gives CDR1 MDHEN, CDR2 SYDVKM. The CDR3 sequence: CASSGRSGGAYEQYF. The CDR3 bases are TGTGCCAGCAGTGGTCGTTCGGGAGGGGCCTACGAGCAGTACTTC.

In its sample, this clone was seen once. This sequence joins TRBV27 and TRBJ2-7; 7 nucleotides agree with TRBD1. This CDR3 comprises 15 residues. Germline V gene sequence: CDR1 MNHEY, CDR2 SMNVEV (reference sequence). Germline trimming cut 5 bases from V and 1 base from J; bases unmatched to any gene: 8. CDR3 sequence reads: CASSLTGRLSYEQYF. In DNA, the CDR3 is TGTGCCAGCAGTCTGACAGGGAGACTTTCCTACGAGCAGTACTTC.

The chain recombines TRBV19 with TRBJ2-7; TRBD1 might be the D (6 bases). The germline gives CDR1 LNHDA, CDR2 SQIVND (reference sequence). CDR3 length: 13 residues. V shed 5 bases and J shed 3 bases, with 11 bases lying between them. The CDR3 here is CASSVGQLYEQYF. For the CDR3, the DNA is TGTGCCAGTAGTGTTGGACAGCTCTACGAGCAGTACTTC.

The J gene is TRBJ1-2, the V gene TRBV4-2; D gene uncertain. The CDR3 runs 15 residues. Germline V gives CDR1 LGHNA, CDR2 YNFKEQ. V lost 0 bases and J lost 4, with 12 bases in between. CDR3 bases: TGTGCCAGCAGCCAAGACCGGCAGAGGCCCTATGGCTACACCTTC. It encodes CASSQDRQRPYGYTF.

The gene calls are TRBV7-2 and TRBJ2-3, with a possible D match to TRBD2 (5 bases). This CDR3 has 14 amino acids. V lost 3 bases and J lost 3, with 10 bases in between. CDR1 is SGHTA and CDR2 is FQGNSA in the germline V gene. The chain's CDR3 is CASSFYRTTDTQYF. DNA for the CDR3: TGTGCCAGCAGCTTTTATAGGACTACAGATACGCAGTATTTT.

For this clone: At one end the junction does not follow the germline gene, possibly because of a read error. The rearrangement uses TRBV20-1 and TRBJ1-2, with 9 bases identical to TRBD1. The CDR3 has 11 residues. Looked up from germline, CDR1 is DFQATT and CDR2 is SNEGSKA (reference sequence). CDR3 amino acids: CSAKDRGGYAF. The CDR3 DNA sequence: TGCAGTGCTAAGGACAGGGGCGGCTACGCCTTC.

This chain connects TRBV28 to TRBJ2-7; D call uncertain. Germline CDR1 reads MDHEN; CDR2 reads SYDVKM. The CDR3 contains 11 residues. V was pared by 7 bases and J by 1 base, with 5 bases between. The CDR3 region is CASTGSYEQYF. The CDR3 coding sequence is TGTGCCAGCACAGGATCCTACGAGCAGTACTTC.

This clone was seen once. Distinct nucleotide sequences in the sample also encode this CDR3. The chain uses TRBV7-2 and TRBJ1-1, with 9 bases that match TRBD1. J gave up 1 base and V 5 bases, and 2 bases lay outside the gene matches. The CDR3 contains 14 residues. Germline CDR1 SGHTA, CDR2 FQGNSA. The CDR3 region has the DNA TGTGCCAGCAGCCTGGGACAGGGGAACACTGAAGCTTTCTTT. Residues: CASSLGQGNTEAFF.

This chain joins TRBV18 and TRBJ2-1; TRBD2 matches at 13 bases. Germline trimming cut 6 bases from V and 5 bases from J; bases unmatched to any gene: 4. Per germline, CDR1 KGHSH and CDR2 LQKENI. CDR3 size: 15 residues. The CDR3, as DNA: TGTGCCAGCTCGGGGGGACTAGCGGGGAACAATGAGCAGTTCTTC. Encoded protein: CASSGGLAGNNEQFF.

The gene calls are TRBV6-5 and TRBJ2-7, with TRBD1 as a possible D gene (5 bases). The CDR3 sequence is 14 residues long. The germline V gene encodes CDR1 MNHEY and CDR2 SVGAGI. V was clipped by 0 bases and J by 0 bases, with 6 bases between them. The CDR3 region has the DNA TGTGCCAGCAGTTACTCGACAGTCTCCTACGAGCAGTACTTC. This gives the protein CASSYSTVSYEQYF.

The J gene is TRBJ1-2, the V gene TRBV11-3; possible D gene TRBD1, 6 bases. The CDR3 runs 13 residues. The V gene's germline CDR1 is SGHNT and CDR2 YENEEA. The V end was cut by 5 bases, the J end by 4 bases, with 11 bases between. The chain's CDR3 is CASSLGRGYGYTF. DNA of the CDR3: TGTGCCAGCAGCCTGGGCAGGGGCTATGGCTACACCTTC.

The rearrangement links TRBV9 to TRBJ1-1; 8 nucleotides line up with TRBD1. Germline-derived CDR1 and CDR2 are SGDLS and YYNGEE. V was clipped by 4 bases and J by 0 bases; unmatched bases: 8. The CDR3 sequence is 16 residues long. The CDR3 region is CASSPRTGQLNTEAFF. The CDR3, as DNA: TGTGCCAGCAGCCCCCGGACAGGGCAGCTGAACACTGAAGCTTTCTTT.

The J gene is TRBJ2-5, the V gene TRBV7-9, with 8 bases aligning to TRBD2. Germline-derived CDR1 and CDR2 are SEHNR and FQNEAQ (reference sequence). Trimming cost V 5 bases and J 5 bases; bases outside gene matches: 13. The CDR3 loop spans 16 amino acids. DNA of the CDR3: TGTGCCAGCAGCCCCAGCCTCGGCGGGGGGCTGGAGACCCAGTACTTC. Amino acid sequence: CASSPSLGGGLETQYF. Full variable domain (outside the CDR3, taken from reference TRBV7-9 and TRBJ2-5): DTGVSQNPRHKITKRGQNVTFRCDPISEHNRLYWYRQTLGQGPEFLTYFQNEAQLEKSRLLSDRFSAERPKGSFSTLEIQRTEQGDSAMYLCASSPSLGGGLETQYFGPGTRLLVL.

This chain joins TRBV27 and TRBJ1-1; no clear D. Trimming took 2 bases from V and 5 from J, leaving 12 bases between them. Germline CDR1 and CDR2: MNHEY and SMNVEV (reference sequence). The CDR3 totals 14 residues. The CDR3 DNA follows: TGTGCCAGCAGTTTACGTCCCGGGGTTACTGAAGCTTTCTTT. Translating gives CASSLRPGVTEAFF.

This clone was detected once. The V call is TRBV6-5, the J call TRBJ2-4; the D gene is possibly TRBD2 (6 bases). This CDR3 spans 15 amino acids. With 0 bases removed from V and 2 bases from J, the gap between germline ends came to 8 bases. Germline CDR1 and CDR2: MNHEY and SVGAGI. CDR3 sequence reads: CASSYSRGSKNIQYF. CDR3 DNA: TGTGCCAGCAGTTACTCTCGGGGGTCCAAAAACATTCAGTACTTC.

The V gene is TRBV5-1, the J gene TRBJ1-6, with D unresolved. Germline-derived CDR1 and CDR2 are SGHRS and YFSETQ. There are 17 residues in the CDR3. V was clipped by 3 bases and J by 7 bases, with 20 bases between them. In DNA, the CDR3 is TGCGCCAGCAGCTGGAGACCGACGCCCGAGCTCAATTCACCCCTCCACTTT. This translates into CASSWRPTPELNSPLHF. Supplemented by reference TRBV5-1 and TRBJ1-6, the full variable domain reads KAGVTQTPRYLIKTRGQQVTLSCSPISGHRSVSWYQQTPGQGLQFLFEYFSETQRNKGNFPGRFSGRQFSNSRSEMNVSTLELGDSALYLCASSWRPTPELNSPLHFGNGTRLTVT.

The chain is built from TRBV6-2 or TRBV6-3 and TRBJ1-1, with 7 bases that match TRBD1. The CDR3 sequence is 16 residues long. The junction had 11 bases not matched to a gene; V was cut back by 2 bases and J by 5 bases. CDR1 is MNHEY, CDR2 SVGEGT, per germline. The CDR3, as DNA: TGTGCCAGCAGTTACCTGTCAGGGGGGCTATGGACTGAAGCTTTCTTT. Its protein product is CASSYLSGGLWTEAFF.

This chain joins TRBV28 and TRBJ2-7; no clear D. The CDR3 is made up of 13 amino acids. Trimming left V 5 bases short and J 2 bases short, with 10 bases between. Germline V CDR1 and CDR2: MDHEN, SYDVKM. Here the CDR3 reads CASSPVSPYEQYF. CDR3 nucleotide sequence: TGTGCCAGCAGTCCAGTTAGCCCCTACGAGCAGTACTTC.

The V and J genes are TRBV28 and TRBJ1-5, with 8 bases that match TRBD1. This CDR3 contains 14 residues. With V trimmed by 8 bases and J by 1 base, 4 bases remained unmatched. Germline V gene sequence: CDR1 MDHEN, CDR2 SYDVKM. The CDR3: CASSGDRSNQPQHF. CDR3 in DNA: TGTGCCAGCTCTGGGGACAGGAGCAATCAGCCCCAGCATTTT. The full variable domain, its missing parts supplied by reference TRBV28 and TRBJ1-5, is DVKVTQSSRYLVKRTGEKVFLECVQDMDHENMFWYRQDPGLGLRLIYFSYDVKMKEKGDIPEGYSVSREKKERFSLILESASTNQTSMYLCASSGDRSNQPQHFGDGTRLSIL.

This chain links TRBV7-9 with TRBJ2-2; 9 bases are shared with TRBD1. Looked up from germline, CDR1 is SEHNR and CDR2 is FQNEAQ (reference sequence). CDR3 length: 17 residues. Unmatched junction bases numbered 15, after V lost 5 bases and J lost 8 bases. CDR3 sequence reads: CASSRPRKGQGSGELFF. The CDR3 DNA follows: TGTGCCAGCAGCCGTCCCAGAAAAGGACAGGGGTCGGGGGAGCTGTTTTTT.

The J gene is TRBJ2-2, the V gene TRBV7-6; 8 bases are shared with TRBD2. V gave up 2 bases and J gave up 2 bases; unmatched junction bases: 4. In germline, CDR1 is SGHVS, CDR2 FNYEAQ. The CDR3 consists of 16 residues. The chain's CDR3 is CASSLMRGANTGELFF. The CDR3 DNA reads TGTGCCAGCAGCTTAATGCGGGGGGCCAACACCGGGGAGCTGTTTTTT.

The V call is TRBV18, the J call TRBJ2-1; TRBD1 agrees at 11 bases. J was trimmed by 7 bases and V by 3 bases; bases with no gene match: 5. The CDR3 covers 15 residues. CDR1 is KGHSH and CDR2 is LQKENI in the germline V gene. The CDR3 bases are TGTGCCAGCTCACCTGGACAGGGGGCGTCAAATGAGCAGTTCTTC. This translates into CASSPGQGASNEQFF.

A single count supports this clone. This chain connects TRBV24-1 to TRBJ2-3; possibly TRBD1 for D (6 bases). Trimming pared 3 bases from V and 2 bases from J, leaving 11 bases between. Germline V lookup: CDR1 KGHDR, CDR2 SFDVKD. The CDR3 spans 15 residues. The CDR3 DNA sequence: TGTGCCACCAGTGATCCGACAGGAAACACAGATACGCAGTATTTT. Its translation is CATSDPTGNTDTQYF.

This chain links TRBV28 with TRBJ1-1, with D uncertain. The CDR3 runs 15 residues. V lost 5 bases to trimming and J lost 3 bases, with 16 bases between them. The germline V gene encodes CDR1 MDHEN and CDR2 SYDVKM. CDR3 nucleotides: TGTGCCAGCAGTCGTCTCGGTGGTGGTGACACTGAAGCTTTCTTT. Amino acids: CASSRLGGGDTEAFF.

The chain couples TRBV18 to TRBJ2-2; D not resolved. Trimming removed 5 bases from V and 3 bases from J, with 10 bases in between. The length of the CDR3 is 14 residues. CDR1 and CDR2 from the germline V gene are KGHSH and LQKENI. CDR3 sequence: CASSLNRDTGELFF. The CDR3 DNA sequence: TGTGCCAGCTCATTAAACAGAGACACCGGGGAGCTGTTTTTT.

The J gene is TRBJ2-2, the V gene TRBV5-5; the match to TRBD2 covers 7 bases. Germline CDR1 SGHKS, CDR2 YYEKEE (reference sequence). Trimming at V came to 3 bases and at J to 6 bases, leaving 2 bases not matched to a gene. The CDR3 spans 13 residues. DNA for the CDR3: TGTGCCAGCAGCTGGGGAGGGGCCGGGGAGCTGTTTTTT. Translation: CASSWGGAGELFF.